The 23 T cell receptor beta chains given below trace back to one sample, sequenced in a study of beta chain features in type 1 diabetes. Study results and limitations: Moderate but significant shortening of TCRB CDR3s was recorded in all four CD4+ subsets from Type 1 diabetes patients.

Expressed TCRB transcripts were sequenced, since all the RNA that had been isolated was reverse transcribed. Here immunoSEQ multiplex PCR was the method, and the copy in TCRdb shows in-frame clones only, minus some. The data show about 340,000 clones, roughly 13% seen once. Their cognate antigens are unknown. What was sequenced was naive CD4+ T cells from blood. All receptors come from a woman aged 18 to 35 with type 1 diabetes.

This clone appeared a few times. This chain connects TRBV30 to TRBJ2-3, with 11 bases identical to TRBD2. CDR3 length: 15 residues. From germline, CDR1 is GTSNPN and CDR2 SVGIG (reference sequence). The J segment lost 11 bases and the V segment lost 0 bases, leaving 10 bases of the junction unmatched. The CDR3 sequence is CAWSVGLAGGYGQYF. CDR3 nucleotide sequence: TGTGCCTGGAGTGTAGGGCTAGCGGGGGGCTATGGGCAGTATTTT.

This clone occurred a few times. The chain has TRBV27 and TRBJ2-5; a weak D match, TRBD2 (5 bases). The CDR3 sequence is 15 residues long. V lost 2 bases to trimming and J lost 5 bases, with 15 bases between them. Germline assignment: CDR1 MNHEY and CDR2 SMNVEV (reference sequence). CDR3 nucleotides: TGTGCCAGCAGTTTACTGGGCCCCGGGGAGGAGACCCAGTACTTC. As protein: CASSLLGPGEETQYF.

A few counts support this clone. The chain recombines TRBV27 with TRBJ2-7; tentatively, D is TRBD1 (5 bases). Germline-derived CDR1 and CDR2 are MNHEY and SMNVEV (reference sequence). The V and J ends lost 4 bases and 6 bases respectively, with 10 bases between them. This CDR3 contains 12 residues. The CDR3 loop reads CASSSSRVEQYF. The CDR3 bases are TGTGCCAGCAGTTCCTCCAGGGTCGAGCAGTACTTC.

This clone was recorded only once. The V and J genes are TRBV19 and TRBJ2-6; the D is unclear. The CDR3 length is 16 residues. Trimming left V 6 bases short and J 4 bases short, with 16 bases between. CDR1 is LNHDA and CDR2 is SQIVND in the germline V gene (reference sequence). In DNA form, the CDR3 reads TGTGCCAGTAGGACGGGTGGTGAGTCCGGGGCCAACGTCCTGACTTTC. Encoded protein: CASRTGGESGANVLTF.

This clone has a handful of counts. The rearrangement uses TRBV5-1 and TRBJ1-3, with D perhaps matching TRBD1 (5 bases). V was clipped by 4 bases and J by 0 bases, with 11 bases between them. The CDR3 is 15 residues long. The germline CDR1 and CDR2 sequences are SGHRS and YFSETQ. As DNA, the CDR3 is TGCGCCAGCAGCCCCCGGACAAGCTCTGGAAACACCATATATTTT. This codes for CASSPRTSSGNTIYF.

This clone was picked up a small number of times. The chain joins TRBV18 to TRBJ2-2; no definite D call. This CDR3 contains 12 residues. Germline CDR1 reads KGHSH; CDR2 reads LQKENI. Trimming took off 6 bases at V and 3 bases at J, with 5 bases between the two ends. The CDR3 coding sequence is TGTGCCAGCTCGCGCTACACCGGGGAGCTGTTTTTT. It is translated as CASSRYTGELFF.

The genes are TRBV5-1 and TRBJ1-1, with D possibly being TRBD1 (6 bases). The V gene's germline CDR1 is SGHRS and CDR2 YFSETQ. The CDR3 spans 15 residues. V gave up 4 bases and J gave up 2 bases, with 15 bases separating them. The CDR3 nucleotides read TGCGCCAGCAGCACCGCAGCGGGGGGCAACACTGAAGCTTTCTTT. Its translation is CASSTAAGGNTEAFF.

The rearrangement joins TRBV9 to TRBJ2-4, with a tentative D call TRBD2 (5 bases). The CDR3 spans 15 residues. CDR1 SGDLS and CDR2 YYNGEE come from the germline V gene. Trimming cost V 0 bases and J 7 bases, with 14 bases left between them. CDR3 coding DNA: TGTGCCAGCAGCGTAGAAATTGGAGGAGTGAACATTCAGTACTTC. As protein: CASSVEIGGVNIQYF.

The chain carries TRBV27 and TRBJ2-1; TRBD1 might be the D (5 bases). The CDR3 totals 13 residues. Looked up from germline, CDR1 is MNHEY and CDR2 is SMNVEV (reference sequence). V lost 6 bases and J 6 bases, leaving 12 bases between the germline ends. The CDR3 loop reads CASRGLWVNEQFF. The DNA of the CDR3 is TGTGCCAGCAGGGGGCTTTGGGTCAATGAGCAGTTCTTC.

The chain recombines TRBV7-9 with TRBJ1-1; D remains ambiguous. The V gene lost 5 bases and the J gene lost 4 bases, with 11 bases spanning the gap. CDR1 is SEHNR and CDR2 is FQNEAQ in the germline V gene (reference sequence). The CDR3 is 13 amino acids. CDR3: CASSRLTGTEAFF. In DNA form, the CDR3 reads TGTGCCAGCAGCAGACTGACCGGCACTGAAGCTTTCTTT. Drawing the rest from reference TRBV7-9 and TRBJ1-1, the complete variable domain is DTGVSQNPRHKITKRGQNVTFRCDPISEHNRLYWYRQTLGQGPEFLTYFQNEAQLEKSRLLSDRFSAERPKGSFSTLEIQRTEQGDSAMYLCASSRLTGTEAFFGQGTRLTVV.

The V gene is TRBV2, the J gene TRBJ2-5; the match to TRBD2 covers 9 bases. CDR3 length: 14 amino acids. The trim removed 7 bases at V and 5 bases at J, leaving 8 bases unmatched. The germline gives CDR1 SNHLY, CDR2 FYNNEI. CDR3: CASTRLAEGETQYF. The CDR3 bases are TGTGCCAGCACCCGACTAGCGGAGGGGGAGACCCAGTACTTC.

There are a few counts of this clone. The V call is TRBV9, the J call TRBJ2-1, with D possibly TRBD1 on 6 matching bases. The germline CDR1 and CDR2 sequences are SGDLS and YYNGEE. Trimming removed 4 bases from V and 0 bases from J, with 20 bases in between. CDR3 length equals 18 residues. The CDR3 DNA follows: TGTGCCAGCAGCCTAGAGGGGGTACGACTCTTCTCCTACAATGAGCAGTTCTTC. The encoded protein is CASSLEGVRLFSYNEQFF.

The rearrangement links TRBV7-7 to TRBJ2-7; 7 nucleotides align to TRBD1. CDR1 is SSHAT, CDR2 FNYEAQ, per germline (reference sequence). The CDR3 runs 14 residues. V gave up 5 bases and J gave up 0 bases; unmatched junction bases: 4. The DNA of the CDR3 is TGTGCCAGCAGCAAGGACAGGCACTCCTACGAGCAGTACTTC. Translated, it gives CASSKDRHSYEQYF. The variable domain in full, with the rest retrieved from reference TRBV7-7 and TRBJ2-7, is GAGVSQSPRYKVTKRGQDVTLRCDPISSHATLYWYQQALGQGPEFLTYFNYEAQPDKSGLPSDRFSAERPEGSISTLTIQRTEQRDSAMYRCASSKDRHSYEQYFGPGTRLTVT.

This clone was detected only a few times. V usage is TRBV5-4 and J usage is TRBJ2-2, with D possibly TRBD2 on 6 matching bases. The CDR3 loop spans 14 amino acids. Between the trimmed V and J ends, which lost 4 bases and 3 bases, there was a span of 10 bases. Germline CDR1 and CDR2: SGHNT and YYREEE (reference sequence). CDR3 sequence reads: CASSPTRHTGELFF. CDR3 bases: TGTGCCAGCAGCCCGACTAGACACACCGGGGAGCTGTTTTTT.

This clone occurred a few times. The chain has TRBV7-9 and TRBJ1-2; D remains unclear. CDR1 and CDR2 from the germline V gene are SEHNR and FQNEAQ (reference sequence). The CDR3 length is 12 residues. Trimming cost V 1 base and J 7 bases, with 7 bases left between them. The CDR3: CASSLGGVGYTF. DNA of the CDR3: TGTGCCAGCAGCTTAGGCGGTGTTGGCTACACCTTC.

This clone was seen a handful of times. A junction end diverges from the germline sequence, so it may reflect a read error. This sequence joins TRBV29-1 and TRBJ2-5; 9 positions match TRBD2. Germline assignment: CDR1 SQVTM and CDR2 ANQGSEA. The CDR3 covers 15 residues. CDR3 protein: CSAGGTSFSQEAQYF. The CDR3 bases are TGCAGCGCCGGGGGGACTAGCTTCTCCCAAGAGGCCCAGTACTTC. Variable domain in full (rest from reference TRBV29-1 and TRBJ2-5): SAVISQKPSRDICQRGTSLTIQCQVDSQVTMMFWYRQQPGQSLTLIATANQGSEATYESGFVIDKFPISRPNLTFSTLTVSNMSPEDSSIYLCSAGGTSFSQEAQYFGPGTRLLVL.

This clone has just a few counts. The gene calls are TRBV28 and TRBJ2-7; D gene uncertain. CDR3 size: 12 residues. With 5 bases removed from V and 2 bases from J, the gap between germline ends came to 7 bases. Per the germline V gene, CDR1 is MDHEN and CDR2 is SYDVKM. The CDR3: CASSDSPYEQYV. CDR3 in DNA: TGTGCCAGCAGTGACTCGCCCTACGAGCAGTACGTC.

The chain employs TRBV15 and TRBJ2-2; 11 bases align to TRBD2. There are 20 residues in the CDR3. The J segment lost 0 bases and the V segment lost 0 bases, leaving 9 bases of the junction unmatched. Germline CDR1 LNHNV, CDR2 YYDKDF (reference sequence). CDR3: CATSRDLTSGMTANTGELFF. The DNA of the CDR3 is TGTGCCACCAGCAGAGACCTGACTAGCGGGATGACCGCGAACACCGGGGAGCTGTTTTTT.

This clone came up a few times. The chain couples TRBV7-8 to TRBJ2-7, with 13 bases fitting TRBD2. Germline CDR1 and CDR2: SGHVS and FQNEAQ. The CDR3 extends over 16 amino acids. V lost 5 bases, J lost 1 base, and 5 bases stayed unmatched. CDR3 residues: CASSELAGGPSYEQYF. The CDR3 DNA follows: TGTGCCAGCAGCGAACTAGCGGGAGGGCCGTCCTACGAGCAGTACTTC.

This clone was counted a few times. The CDR3 DNA reads as TGTGCCTGGGACCAGACAGGGTCGAACACTGAAGCTTTCTTT. Amino acids: CAWDQTGSNTEAFF. The V gene is TRBV30, the J gene TRBJ1-1; 7 bases align to TRBD1. The germline gives CDR1 GTSNPN, CDR2 SVGIG (reference sequence). V lost 5 bases to trimming and J lost 1 base; unmatched junction nucleotides: 7. CDR3 length: 14 amino acids.

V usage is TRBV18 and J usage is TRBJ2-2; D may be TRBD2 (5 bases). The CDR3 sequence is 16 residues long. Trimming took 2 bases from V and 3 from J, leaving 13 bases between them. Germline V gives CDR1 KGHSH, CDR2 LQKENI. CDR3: CASSPVASSHTGELFF. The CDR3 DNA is TGTGCCAGCTCACCAGTGGCTAGCTCTCACACCGGGGAGCTGTTTTTT. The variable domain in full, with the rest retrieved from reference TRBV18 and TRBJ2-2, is NAGVMQNPRHLVRRRGQEARLRCSPMKGHSHVYWYRQLPEEGLKFMVYLQKENIIDESGMPKERFSAEFPKEGPSILRIQQVVRGDSAAYFCASSPVASSHTGELFFGEGSRLTVL.

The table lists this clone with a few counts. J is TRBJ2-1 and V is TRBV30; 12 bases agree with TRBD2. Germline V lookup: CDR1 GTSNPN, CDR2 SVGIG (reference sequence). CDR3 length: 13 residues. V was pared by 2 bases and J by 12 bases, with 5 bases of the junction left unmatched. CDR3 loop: CAWSIILAGGQFF. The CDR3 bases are TGTGCCTGGAGTATAATACTAGCGGGAGGGCAGTTCTTC. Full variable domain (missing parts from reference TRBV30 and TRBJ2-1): SQTIHQWPATLVQPVGSPLSLECTVEGTSNPNLYWYRQAAGRGLQLLFYSVGIGQISSEVPQNLSASRPQDRQFILSSKKLLLSDSGFYLCAWSIILAGGQFFGPGTRLTVL.

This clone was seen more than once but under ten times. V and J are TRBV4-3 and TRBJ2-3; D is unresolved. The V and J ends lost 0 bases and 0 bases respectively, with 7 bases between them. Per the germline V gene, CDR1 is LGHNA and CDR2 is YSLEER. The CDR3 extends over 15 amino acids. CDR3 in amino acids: CASSQDQYSTDTQYF. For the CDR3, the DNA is TGCGCCAGCAGCCAAGATCAGTATAGCACAGATACGCAGTATTTT.